The 29 T cell receptor beta chains reported below all come from one sample, sequenced in a study of vaccination and CD4 T cells after COVID-19. These receptors are not linked to any known antigen. Treatment meaning: roughly 11-day PBMC culture with coronavirus spike peptide pools or control peptides (ViraFEST assay). Sequenced with the Oncomine TCR Beta short-read assay was DNA taken from cultured CD4+ T cells. MiXCR was run by TCRdb on the PCR reads, yielding one entry per CDR3 protein. The repertoire has some 20,000 distinct CDR3 sequences, around 60% of them found once; the top ten carry approximately 9%. Source: CD4+ T cells from blood, cultured in vitro, taken after SARS-CoV-2 vaccination. The receptors shown here come from a human donor who had recovered from COVID-19.

This rearrangement joins TRBV24-1 to TRBJ2-1; D is unclear. CDR1 is KGHDR and CDR2 is SFDVKD in the germline V gene. The CDR3 totals 14 residues. V shed 0 bases and J shed 9 bases, with 11 bases lying between them. CDR3 protein: CATSDLRYWGEQFF. CDR3 in DNA: TGTGCCACCAGTGATTTGAGGTACTGGGGTGAGCAGTTCTTC.

The rearrangement links TRBV6-5 to TRBJ2-3, with unresolved D. Germline V gene lookup returns CDR1 MNHEY and CDR2 SVGAGI. V shed 2 bases and J shed 3 bases, with 12 bases lying between them. The CDR3 runs to 15 residues. The CDR3 DNA is TGTGCCAGCAGTTACGATCTAGTCAGGACAGATACGCAGTATTTT. Translated, it gives CASSYDLVRTDTQYF.

Written as DNA, the CDR3 is TGTGCCAGCAATTCAGAGGGGTTGAGCAATCAGCCCCAGCATTTT. Encoded protein: CASNSEGLSNQPQHF. The chain recombines TRBV19 with TRBJ1-5; D is perhaps TRBD1 (5 bases). V lost 9 bases and J 1 base, leaving 16 bases between the germline ends. This CDR3 is built from 15 residues. Germline CDR1 reads LNHDA; CDR2 reads SQIVND (reference sequence).

V and J are TRBV5-1 and TRBJ1-5; the D is unclear. From germline, CDR1 is SGHRS and CDR2 YFSETQ. V dropped 2 bases and J dropped 0 bases, with 9 bases sitting between them. The CDR3 totals 15 residues. The CDR3 DNA reads TGCGCCAGCAGCTTCGAAGGTAATAGCAATCAGCCCCAGCATTTT. This encodes CASSFEGNSNQPQHF. Supplemented by reference TRBV5-1 and TRBJ1-5, the full variable domain reads KAGVTQTPRYLIKTRGQQVTLSCSPISGHRSVSWYQQTPGQGLQFLFEYFSETQRNKGNFPGRFSGRQFSNSRSEMNVSTLELGDSALYLCASSFEGNSNQPQHFGDGTRLSIL.

V is TRBV7-8 and J is TRBJ2-7, with D possibly TRBD2 on 6 matching bases. Trimming cost V 4 bases and J 5 bases, with 15 bases left between them. CDR3 length: 14 amino acids. Germline CDR1 and CDR2: SGHVS and FQNEAQ. CDR3 in DNA: TGTGCCAGCAGCTCCGGCGGGACGCAAGACGAGCAGTACTTC. Translating gives CASSSGGTQDEQYF.

The V call is TRBV5-4, the J call TRBJ2-5; 8 bases are shared with TRBD2. The CDR3 is made up of 17 amino acids. Trimming removed 4 bases from V and 4 bases from J; junction bases left unmatched: 15. Germline V gene sequence: CDR1 SGHNT, CDR2 YYREEE (reference sequence). The CDR3 is CASSRMMPGLGPETQYF. The CDR3 DNA reads TGTGCCAGCAGCCGAATGATGCCGGGACTAGGCCCAGAGACCCAGTACTTC. The variable domain in full, completed from reference TRBV5-4 and TRBJ2-5, reads ETGVTQSPTHLIKTRGQQVTLRCSSQSGHNTVSWYQQALGQGPQFIFQYYREEENGRGNFPPRFSGLQFPNYSSELNVNALELDDSALYLCASSRMMPGLGPETQYFGPGTRLLVL.

V is TRBV5-4 and J is TRBJ1-1; maybe TRBD1 (6 bases). Germline CDR1 is SGHNT and CDR2 is YYREEE (reference sequence). The CDR3 consists of 13 residues. With 0 bases removed from V and 3 bases from J, the gap between germline ends came to 6 bases. The CDR3 nucleotides read TGTGCCAGCAGCTTGGGACAGGACACTGAAGCTTTCTTT. Its translation: CASSLGQDTEAFF.

This rearrangement joins TRBV19 to TRBJ1-5; 10 nucleotides align to TRBD1. Unmatched junction bases numbered 11, after V lost 8 bases and J lost 1 base. This CDR3 region has 17 residues. In germline, CDR1 is LNHDA, CDR2 SQIVND (reference sequence). CDR3 in DNA: TGTGCCAGTCGTCCTAGACAGGGGGCGGGGAGCAATCAGCCCCAGCATTTT. Translated: CASRPRQGAGSNQPQHF.

This clonotype was recorded once. The chain links TRBV20-1 to TRBJ2-7; the D gene is possibly TRBD1 (5 bases). Deletions cut 6 bases from V and 9 bases from J, with 18 bases between. This CDR3 has 12 residues. From germline, CDR1 is DFQATT and CDR2 SNEGSKA (reference sequence). Here the CDR3 reads CSASLLNQGQYF. The CDR3 DNA is TGCAGTGCCTCTCTGTTGAACCAGGGGCAGTACTTC.

The CDR3 is CASTRQDFNSPLHF. The CDR3 DNA sequence: TGTGCCAGCACCCGACAGGATTTTAATTCACCCCTCCACTTT. This chain links TRBV27 with TRBJ1-6; D may be TRBD1 (6 bases). Trimming removed 7 bases from V and 6 bases from J, with 13 bases in between. CDR1 is MNHEY, CDR2 SMNVEV, per germline (reference sequence). This CDR3 comprises 14 residues.

This clonotype was recorded only once. The CDR3 spells CASSLGQGAQETQYF. CDR3 nucleotides: TGTGCCAGCAGCTTAGGGCAGGGGGCCCAAGAGACCCAGTACTTC. The chain is built from TRBV11-3 and TRBJ2-5, with TRBD1 matching 8 bases. V shed 1 base and J 1 base; nucleotides not matched to a gene: 2. The CDR3 contains 15 residues. Germline values: CDR1 SGHNT, CDR2 YENEEA.

This chain connects TRBV11-3 to TRBJ1-5; 9 nucleotides match TRBD1. Trimming took 4 bases from V and 1 from J; bases not matched to a gene: 2. In germline, CDR1 is SGHNT, CDR2 YENEEA. The CDR3 has 15 amino acids. In DNA form, the CDR3 reads TGTGCCAGCAGCTCCGGGACAGGGAGCAATCAGCCCCAGCATTTT. Translation: CASSSGTGSNQPQHF.

This sequence joins TRBV11-3 and TRBJ2-5; 9 bases align to TRBD2. The V gene end was trimmed by 2 bases and the J gene end by 4 bases; junction bases not matched to a gene: 5. The CDR3 contains 15 residues. Per the germline V gene, CDR1 is SGHNT and CDR2 is YENEEA. The CDR3 coding sequence is TGTGCCAGCAGCTTACTTCAACTAGCGGGAGAGACCCAGTACTTC. This codes for CASSLLQLAGETQYF.

The J gene is TRBJ1-1, the V gene TRBV11-3; D call uncertain. Deletions cut 3 bases from V and 3 bases from J, with 5 bases between. Germline CDR1 SGHNT, CDR2 YENEEA. CDR3 length: 12 residues. The CDR3 protein is CASSLTDTEAFF. The CDR3 DNA sequence: TGTGCCAGCAGCTTGACTGACACTGAAGCTTTCTTT.

CDR3 loop: CASSLRVAGSFRGELFF. The CDR3 nucleotides read TGTGCCAGCAGCTTAAGGGTAGCGGGAAGCTTTCGCGGGGAGCTGTTTTTT. This sequence joins TRBV7-2 and TRBJ2-2; 8 bases match TRBD2. The germline V gene encodes CDR1 SGHTA and CDR2 FQGNSA. The V gene end was trimmed by 2 bases and the J gene end by 7 bases; junction bases not matched to a gene: 12. The CDR3 is made up of 17 amino acids.

The chain recombines TRBV27 with TRBJ2-2, with 8 nucleotides matching TRBD1. V dropped 3 bases and J dropped 3; count of bases not matched to a gene: 3. This CDR3 comprises 15 residues. Germline loops: CDR1 MNHEY, CDR2 SMNVEV (reference sequence). The CDR3 DNA reads as TGTGCCAGCAGTTTTGGACAGGGTTACACCGGGGAGCTGTTTTTT. This encodes CASSFGQGYTGELFF.

The chain links TRBV6-5 to TRBJ1-1; D remains unclear. The germline V and J ends were trimmed by 0 bases and 0 bases, with 11 bases remaining between them. Germline CDR1 and CDR2: MNHEY and SVGAGI. CDR3 length: 16 residues. The CDR3 region has the DNA TGTGCCAGCAGTTACTCCGGGCCTCCTATGAACACTGAAGCTTTCTTT. Translation gives CASSYSGPPMNTEAFF.

The chain links TRBV6-5 to TRBJ2-4, with 11 bases that match TRBD2. CDR1 and CDR2 from the germline V gene are MNHEY and SVGAGI. The J segment lost 5 bases and the V segment lost 0 bases, leaving 6 bases of the junction unmatched. CDR3 size: 17 residues. CDR3 DNA sequence: TGTGCCAGCAGTTACTCTAGCGGGGGGGTGAAGGAAAACATTCAGTACTTC. Amino acid sequence: CASSYSSGGVKENIQYF.

This clonotype came up a few times. This sequence joins TRBV7-2 and TRBJ2-7; D is ambiguous. The V end was cut by 0 bases, the J end by 2 bases, with 14 bases between. Germline V lookup: CDR1 SGHTA, CDR2 FQGNSA. The CDR3 length is 16 residues. The CDR3 DNA follows: TGTGCCAGCAGCTTAGCGCTATGGGCCGGAACCTACGAGCAGTACTTC. Amino acid sequence: CASSLALWAGTYEQYF.

The table lists this clonotype with a few counts. V and J are TRBV20-1 and TRBJ1-2; no firm D call. The germline gives CDR1 DFQATT, CDR2 SNEGSKA (reference sequence). V was clipped by 2 bases and J by 1 base, with 14 bases between them. The CDR3 contains 15 residues. The chain's CDR3 is CSARTAIRGNYGYTF. DNA of the CDR3: TGCAGTGCTAGAACGGCGATACGGGGTAACTATGGCTACACCTTC.

This chain uses TRBV5-4 with TRBJ1-2; D gene unclear. The germline gives CDR1 SGHNT, CDR2 YYREEE (reference sequence). The CDR3 sequence is 13 residues long. Trimming took 0 bases from V and 5 from J, leaving 8 bases between them. CDR3 sequence (DNA): TGTGCCAGCAGCTTGGGGCGAGGGTATGGCTACACCTTC. Translation gives CASSLGRGYGYTF. Based on the CDR3 plus reference TRBV5-4 and TRBJ1-2, the full variable domain is ETGVTQSPTHLIKTRGQQVTLRCSSQSGHNTVSWYQQALGQGPQFIFQYYREEENGRGNFPPRFSGLQFPNYSSELNVNALELDDSALYLCASSLGRGYGYTFGSGTRLTVV.

The chain has TRBV20-1 and TRBJ1-2; 9 bases agree with TRBD1. After removal of 5 bases from V and 7 bases from J, the junction contained 14 bases not matched to a gene. The CDR3 is 15 amino acids. Germline V gene sequence: CDR1 DFQATT, CDR2 SNEGSKA (reference sequence). CDR3 sequence reads: CSARSRDRDGGGYTF. The CDR3 DNA is TGCAGTGCTCGGTCCCGGGACAGGGACGGAGGTGGCTACACCTTC.

V gene TRBV7-2 combines with J gene TRBJ2-1; TRBD2 agrees at 11 bases. V lost 8 bases and J lost 9; bases outside the gene matches: 12. The CDR3 has 15 amino acids. Germline V gene data show CDR1 as SGHTA and CDR2 as FQGNSA. The CDR3 is CASCITSGSWFEQFF. CDR3 coding DNA: TGTGCCAGCTGCATAACTAGCGGGAGTTGGTTTGAGCAGTTCTTC.

The chain employs TRBV12-3 or TRBV12-4 and TRBJ1-2; TRBD1 matches at 8 bases. The junction had 9 bases not matched to a gene; V was cut back by 6 bases and J by 6 bases. The CDR3 is 14 amino acids. Here the CDR3 reads CASRRNRDRNGYTF. CDR3 nucleotide sequence: TGTGCCAGCAGGAGGAACAGGGACAGGAATGGCTACACCTTC.

The J gene is TRBJ1-2, the V gene TRBV7-2, with 10 bases aligning to TRBD1. The CDR3 has 13 amino acids. V lost 5 bases, J lost 7 bases, and 4 bases stayed unmatched. The germline V gene has CDR1 SGHTA and CDR2 FQGNSA. CDR3 sequence: CASSLGQGGGYTF. The CDR3 DNA sequence: TGTGCCAGCAGCCTTGGACAGGGGGGTGGCTACACCTTC.

The rearrangement joins TRBV19 to TRBJ2-1; maybe TRBD1 (6 bases). The CDR3 extends over 13 amino acids. Germline V lookup: CDR1 LNHDA, CDR2 SQIVND (reference sequence). V was shortened by 8 bases and J by 4 bases, with 12 bases between the two germline ends. The chain's CDR3 is CASVNRGYNEQFF. The CDR3 DNA follows: TGTGCCAGTGTTAATAGGGGGTACAATGAGCAGTTCTTC.

The V and J genes are TRBV11-2 and TRBJ2-7; D possibly corresponds to TRBD2 (6 bases). With 7 bases removed from V and 5 bases from J, the gap between germline ends came to 15 bases. The CDR3 has 13 amino acids. Germline values: CDR1 SGHAT, CDR2 FQNNGV. The chain's CDR3 is CASTMAGGNEQYF. CDR3 DNA sequence: TGTGCCAGCACAATGGCGGGCGGGAACGAGCAGTACTTC.

In this sample, this clonotype turned up a few times. The V and J genes are TRBV27 and TRBJ1-2; 7 positions agree with TRBD1. Unmatched junction bases numbered 11, after V lost 4 bases and J lost 0 bases. Germline CDR1 is MNHEY and CDR2 is SMNVEV (reference sequence). This CDR3 has 17 residues. The CDR3 protein is CASSSIRTGQANYGYTF. CDR3 sequence (DNA): TGTGCCAGCAGTTCAATACGAACCGGACAGGCTAACTATGGCTACACCTTC.

The CDR3 sequence: CASSRQGRTGELFF. In DNA, the CDR3 is TGTGCCAGTTCCAGACAGGGGAGGACCGGGGAGCTGTTTTTT. The chain employs TRBV7-9 and TRBJ2-2; TRBD1 matches at 8 bases. Germline loops: CDR1 SEHNR, CDR2 FQNEAQ (reference sequence). This CDR3 has 14 residues. The J segment lost 5 bases and the V segment lost 9 bases, leaving 8 bases of the junction unmatched. Full variable domain (rest looked up from reference TRBV7-9 and TRBJ2-2): DTGVSQNPRHKITKRGQNVTFRCDPISEHNRLYWYRQTLGQGPEFLTYFQNEAQLEKSRLLSDRFSAERPKGSFSTLEIQRTEQGDSAMYLCASSRQGRTGELFFGEGSRLTVL.